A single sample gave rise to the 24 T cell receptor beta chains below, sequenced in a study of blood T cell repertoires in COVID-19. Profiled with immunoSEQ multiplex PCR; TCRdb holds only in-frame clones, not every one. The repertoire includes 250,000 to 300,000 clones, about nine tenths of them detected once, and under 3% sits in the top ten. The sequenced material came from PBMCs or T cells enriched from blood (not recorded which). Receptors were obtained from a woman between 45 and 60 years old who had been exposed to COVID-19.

The CDR3 DNA reads as TGTGCCTGGAGCCCAGGGGTAGGAAATCAGCCCCAGCATTTT. Protein: CAWSPGVGNQPQHF. This chain uses TRBV30 with TRBJ1-5; D possibly corresponds to TRBD1 (6 bases). Trimming shortened V by 3 bases and J by 4 bases, and 13 bases separated the two germline ends. Germline lookup yields CDR1 GTSNPN and CDR2 SVGIG (reference sequence). The CDR3 runs to 14 residues.

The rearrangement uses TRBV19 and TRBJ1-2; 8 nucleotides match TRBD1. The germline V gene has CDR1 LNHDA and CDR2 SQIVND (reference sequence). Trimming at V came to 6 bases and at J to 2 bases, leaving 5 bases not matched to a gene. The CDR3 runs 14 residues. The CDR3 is CASRPGTGNYGYTF. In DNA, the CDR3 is TGTGCCAGTAGGCCCGGGACAGGAAACTATGGCTACACCTTC.

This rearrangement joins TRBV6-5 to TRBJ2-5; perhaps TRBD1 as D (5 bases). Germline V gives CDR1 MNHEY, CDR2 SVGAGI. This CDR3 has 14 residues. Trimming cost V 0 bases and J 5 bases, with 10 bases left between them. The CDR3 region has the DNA TGTGCCAGCAGTTACTCCGCAGGGTTGGAGACCCAGTACTTC. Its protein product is CASSYSAGLETQYF.

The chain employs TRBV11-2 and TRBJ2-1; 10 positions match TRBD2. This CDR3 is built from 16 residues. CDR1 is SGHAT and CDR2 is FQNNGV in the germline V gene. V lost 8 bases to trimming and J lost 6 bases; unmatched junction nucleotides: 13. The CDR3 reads CASDIIAGGLGNEQFF. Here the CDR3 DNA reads TGTGCCAGCGACATTATAGCGGGGGGATTAGGCAATGAGCAGTTCTTC.

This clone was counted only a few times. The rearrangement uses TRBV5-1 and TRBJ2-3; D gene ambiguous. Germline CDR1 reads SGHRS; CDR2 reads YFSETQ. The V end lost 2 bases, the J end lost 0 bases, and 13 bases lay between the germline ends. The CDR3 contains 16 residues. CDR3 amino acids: CASSLNRVTSTDTQYF. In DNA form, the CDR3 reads TGCGCCAGCAGCTTAAACAGAGTTACGAGCACAGATACGCAGTATTTT.

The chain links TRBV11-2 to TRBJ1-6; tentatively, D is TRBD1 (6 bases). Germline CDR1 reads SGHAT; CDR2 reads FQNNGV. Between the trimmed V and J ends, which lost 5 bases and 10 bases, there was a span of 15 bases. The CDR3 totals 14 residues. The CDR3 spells CASSRTGNHSPLHF. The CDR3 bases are TGTGCCAGCAGCCGAACAGGGAATCACTCACCCCTCCACTTT.

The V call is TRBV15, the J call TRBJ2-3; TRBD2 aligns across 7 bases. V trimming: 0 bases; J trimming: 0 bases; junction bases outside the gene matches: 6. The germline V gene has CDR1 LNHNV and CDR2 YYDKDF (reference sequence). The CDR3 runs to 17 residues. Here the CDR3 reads CATSRDLASGSTDTQYF. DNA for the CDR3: TGTGCCACCAGCAGAGATCTGGCTAGCGGTAGCACAGATACGCAGTATTTT.

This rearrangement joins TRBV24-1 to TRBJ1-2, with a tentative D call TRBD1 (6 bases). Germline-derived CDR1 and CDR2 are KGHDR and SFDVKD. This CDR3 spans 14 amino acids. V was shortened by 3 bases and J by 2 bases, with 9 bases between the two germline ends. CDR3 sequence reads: CATSDATGNYGYTF. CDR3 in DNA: TGTGCCACCAGTGATGCCACAGGGAACTATGGCTACACCTTC.

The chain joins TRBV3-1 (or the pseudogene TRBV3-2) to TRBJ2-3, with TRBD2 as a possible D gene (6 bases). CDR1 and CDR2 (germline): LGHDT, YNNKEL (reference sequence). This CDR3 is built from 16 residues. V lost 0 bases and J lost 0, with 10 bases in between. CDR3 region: CASSQDWLASTDTQYF. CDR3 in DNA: TGTGCCAGCAGCCAAGATTGGCTAGCGAGCACAGATACGCAGTATTTT.

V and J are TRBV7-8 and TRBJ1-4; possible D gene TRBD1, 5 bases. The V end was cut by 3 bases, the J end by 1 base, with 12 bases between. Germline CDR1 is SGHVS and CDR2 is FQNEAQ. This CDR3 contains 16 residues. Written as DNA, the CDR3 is TGTGCCAGCAGCTTGCAACCCAGGGTAACTAATGAAAAACTGTTTTTT. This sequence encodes CASSLQPRVTNEKLFF. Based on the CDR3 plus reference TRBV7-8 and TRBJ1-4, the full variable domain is GAGVSQSPRYKVAKRGQDVALRCDPISGHVSLFWYQQALGQGPEFLTYFQNEAQLDKSGLPSDRFFAERPEGSVSTLKIQRTQQEDSAVYLCASSLQPRVTNEKLFFGSGTQLSVL.

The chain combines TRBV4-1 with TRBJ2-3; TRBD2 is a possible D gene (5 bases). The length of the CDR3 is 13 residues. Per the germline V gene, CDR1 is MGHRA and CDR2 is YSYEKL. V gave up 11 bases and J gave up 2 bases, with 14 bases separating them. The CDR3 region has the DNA TGCGCCGCAAAGTCGGGGTACACAGATACGCAGTATTTT. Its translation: CAAKSGYTDTQYF.

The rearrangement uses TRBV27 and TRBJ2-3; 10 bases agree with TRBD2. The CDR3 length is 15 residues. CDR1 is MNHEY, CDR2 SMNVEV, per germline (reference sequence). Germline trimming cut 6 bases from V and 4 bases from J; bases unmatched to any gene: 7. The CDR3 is CASRRAGGPPDTQYF. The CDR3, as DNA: TGTGCCAGCAGGAGAGCGGGGGGGCCTCCAGATACGCAGTATTTT.

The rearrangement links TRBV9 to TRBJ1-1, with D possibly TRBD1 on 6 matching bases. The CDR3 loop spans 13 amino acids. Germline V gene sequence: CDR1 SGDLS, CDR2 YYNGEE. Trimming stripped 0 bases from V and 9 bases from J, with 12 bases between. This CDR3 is CASSVGGQQQAFF. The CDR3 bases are TGTGCCAGCAGCGTAGGGGGGCAGCAACAAGCTTTCTTT.

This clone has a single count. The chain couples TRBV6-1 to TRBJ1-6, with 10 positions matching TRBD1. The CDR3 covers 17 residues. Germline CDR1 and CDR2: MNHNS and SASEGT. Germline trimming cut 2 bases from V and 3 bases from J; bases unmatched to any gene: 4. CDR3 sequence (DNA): TGTGCCAGCAGTGAAAGGGACAGGGGAGTCTATAATTCACCCCTCCACTTT. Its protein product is CASSERDRGVYNSPLHF.

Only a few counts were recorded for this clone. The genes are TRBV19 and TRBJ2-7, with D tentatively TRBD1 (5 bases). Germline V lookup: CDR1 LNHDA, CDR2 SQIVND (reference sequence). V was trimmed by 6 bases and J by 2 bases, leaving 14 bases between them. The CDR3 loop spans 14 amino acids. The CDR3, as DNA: TGTGCCAGTAGGAATCTCAAGGACACCTACGAGCAGTACTTC. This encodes CASRNLKDTYEQYF.

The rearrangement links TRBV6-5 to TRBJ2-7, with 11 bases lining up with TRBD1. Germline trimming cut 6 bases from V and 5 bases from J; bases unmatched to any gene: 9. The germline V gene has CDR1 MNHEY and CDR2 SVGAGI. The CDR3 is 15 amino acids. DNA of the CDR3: TGTGCCAGCAGCGTTAGGGACAGGGGGAGGAACGAGCAGTACTTC. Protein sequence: CASSVRDRGRNEQYF.

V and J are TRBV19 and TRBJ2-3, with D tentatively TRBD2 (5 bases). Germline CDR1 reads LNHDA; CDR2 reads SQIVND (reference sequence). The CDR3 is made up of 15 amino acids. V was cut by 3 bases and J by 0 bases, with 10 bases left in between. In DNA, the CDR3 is TGTGCCAGTAGTATCCGGGGAACTAGCACAGATACGCAGTATTTT. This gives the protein CASSIRGTSTDTQYF.

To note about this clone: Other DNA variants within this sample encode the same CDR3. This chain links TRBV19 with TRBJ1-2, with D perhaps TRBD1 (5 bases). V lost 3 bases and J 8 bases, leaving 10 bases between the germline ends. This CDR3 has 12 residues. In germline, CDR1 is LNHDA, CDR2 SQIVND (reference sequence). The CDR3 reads CASSIQGGGYTF. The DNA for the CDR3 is TGTGCCAGTAGTATCCAGGGAGGAGGCTACACCTTC.

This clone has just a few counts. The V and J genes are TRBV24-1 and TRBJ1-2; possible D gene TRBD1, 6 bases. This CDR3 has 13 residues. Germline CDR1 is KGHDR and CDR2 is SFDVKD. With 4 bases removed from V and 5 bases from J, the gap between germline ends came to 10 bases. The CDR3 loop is CATSETGSYGYTF. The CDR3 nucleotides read TGTGCCACCAGTGAAACAGGGAGTTATGGCTACACCTTC.

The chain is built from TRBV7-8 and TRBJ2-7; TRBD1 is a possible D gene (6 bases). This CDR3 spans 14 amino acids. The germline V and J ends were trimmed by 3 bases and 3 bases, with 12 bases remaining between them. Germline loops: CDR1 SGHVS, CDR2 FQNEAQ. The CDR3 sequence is CASSLDSSYYEQYF. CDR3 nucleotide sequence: TGTGCCAGCAGCTTGGACAGTTCCTACTACGAGCAGTACTTC.

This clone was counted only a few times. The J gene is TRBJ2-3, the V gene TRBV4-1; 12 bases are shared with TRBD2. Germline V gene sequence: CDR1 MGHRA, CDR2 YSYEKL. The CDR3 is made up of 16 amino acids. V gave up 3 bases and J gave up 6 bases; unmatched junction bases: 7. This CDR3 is CASSQVLAGGPDTQYF. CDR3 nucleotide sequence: TGCGCCAGCAGCCAGGTCCTAGCGGGGGGGCCCGATACGCAGTATTTT.

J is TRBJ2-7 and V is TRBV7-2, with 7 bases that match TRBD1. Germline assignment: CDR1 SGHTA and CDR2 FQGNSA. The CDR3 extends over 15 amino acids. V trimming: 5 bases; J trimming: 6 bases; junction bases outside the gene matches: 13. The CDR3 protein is CASSPSMTGTGEQYF. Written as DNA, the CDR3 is TGTGCCAGCAGCCCATCAATGACAGGGACGGGCGAGCAGTACTTC.

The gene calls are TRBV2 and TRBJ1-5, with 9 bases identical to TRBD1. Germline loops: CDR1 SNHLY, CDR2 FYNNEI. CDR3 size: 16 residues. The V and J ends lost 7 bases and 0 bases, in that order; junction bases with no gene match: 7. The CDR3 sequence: CASTPTGGYSNQPQHF. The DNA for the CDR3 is TGTGCCAGCACCCCGACAGGGGGATATAGCAATCAGCCCCAGCATTTT.

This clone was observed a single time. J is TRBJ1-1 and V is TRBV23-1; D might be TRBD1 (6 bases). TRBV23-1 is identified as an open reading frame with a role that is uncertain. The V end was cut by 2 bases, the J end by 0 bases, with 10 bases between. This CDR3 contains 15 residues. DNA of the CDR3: TGCGCCAGCAGTCAACGACAGGCCATGAACACTGAAGCTTTCTTT. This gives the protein CASSQRQAMNTEAFF.